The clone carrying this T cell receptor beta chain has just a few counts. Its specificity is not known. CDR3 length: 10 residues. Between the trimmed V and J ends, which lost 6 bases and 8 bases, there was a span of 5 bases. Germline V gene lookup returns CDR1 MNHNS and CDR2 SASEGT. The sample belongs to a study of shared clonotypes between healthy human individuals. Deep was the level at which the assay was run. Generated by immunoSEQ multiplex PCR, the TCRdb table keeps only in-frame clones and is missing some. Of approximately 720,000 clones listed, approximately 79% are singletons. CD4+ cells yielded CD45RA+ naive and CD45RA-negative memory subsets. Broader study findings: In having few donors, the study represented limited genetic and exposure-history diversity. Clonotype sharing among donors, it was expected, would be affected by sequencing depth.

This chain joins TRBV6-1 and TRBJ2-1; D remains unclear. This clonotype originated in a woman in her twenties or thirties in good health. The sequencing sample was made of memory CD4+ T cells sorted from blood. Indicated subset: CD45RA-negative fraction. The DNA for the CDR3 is TGTGCCAGCAGAGTCGATGAGCAGTTCTTC. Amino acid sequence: CASRVDEQFF.